Listed below are T cell receptor beta chains from one sample, sequenced in a study of T cell responses to AZD1222 COVID-19 vaccine. Profiled with immunoSEQ multiplex PCR; TCRdb holds only in-frame clones, not every one. Of more than 140,000 clones in the sample, around 88% were seen once. The sequencing here drew on peripheral blood, taken on day 0 of AZD1222 vaccination. These receptor sequences come from an adult in good health. The CDR3 runs from the conserved cysteine through the conserved F or W. The D gene is left open where the match is weak. Size is omitted from some rows. Given values are once, few, many or a class for expanded clones.

clone_size j_call d_call cdr3_length v_call cdr3_nt cdr3_aa
. TRBJ1-2 . 14 TRBV28 TGTGCCAGCAGCTGGGGCTCGGAGACCTATGGCTACACCTTC CASSWGSETYGYTF
. TRBJ1-4 . 14 TRBV9 TGTGCCAGCAGCGTACAGGGGACTAATGAAAAACTGTTTTTT CASSVQGTNEKLFF
. TRBJ1-1 . 12 TRBV28 TGTGCCAGCGGGACGGTGAACACTGAAGCTTTCTTT CASGTVNTEAFF
. TRBJ1-5 . 16 TRBV5-6 TGTGCCAGCAGCAGGTTTTCAGGGGATAGCAATCAGCCCCAGCATTTT CASSRFSGDSNQPQHF
. TRBJ1-1 . 13 TRBV18 TGTGCCAGCTCACCAATCCGGGGCACTGAAGCTTTCTTT CASSPIRGTEAFF
. TRBJ1-4 TRBD1 18 TRBV15 TGTGCCACCAGCAGAGATAAGGGACAGGGAGCAACTAATGAAAAACTGTTTTTT CATSRDKGQGATNEKLFF
. TRBJ2-3 TRBD2 15 TRBV15 TGTGCCACCAGTCGACGACTAGCGGGAGGAGATACGCAGTATTTT CATSRRLAGGDTQYF
. TRBJ2-7 . 13 TRBV6-5 TGTGCCAGCACTAGGGAGTCTCCCTACGAGCAGTACTTC CASTRESPYEQYF
once TRBJ2-7 . 15 TRBV5-1 TGCGCCAGCAGCTCTAGTTTGGGTCATCACCACGAGCAGTACTTC CASSSSLGHHHEQYF
. TRBJ2-7 . 14 TRBV9 TGTGCCAGCAGCGTAGGGGGTCTGGGGTACGAGCAGTACTTC CASSVGGLGYEQYF
. TRBJ2-1 . 14 TRBV7-3 TGTGCCAGCAGCTCCCCGGGCCCTTACAATGAGCAGTTCTTC CASSSPGPYNEQFF
. TRBJ2-7 . 9 TRBV2 TGTGCCAGCAGTGGTTGGGGCACCTTC CASSGWGTF
. TRBJ2-1 . 14 TRBV5-1 TGCGCCAGCAGCTTGGGGGAAAAACACAATGAGCAGTTCTTC CASSLGEKHNEQFF
. TRBJ2-7 TRBD1 14 TRBV5-1 TGCGCCAGCCGGCCCGGGACAGCCACCTACGAGCAGTACTTC CASRPGTATYEQYF
. TRBJ2-7 . 11 TRBV25-1 TGTGCCAGCAGTCAAGCACTGAAGCAGTACTTC CASSQALKQYF
. TRBJ2-3 . 16 TRBV6-4 TGTGCCAGCAGTGAATCCCCGGAGGGCCCCACAGATACGCAGTATTTT CASSESPEGPTDTQYF
. TRBJ2-7 . 13 TRBV18 TGTGCCAGCACTCAGGGGGGGGTGCGCGAGCAGTACTTC CASTQGGVREQYF
. TRBJ2-1 TRBD2 16 TRBV18 TGTGCCAGCTCACCCCTGGGTAGCGGGACCTACAATGAGCAGTTCTTC CASSPLGSGTYNEQFF
few TRBJ2-2 TRBD2 14 TRBV9 TGTGCCAGCAGCGTAGGGACTAGCGGGAGGGAGCTGTTTTTT CASSVGTSGRELFF
once TRBJ2-1 . 10 TRBV4-2 TGTGCCCGCCCCAACAATGAGCAGTTCTTC CARPNNEQFF
. TRBJ1-2 TRBD1 13 TRBV5-4 TGTGCCAGCAGCCAGGGGGTCTCCTATGGCTACACCTTC CASSQGVSYGYTF
. TRBJ1-1 TRBD1 15 TRBV4-3 TGCGCCAGCAGCCACTATGACAGGGGAGGGACTGAAGCTTTCTTT CASSHYDRGGTEAFF
. TRBJ2-3 . 11 TRBV29-1 TGCAGCGTCCGGGTCACAGATACGCAGTATTTT CSVRVTDTQYF
. TRBJ2-3 . 12 TRBV6-1 TGTGCCAGCAGTGATGAGGGTTATACGCAGTATTTT CASSDEGYTQYF
once TRBJ2-2 . 16 TRBV11-2 TGTGCCAGCAGCTGGGGACTGGGAGGAAGCACCGGGGAGCTGTTTTTT CASSWGLGGSTGELFF
. TRBJ2-7 . 14 TRBV19 TGTGCCAGTAGAACCGGGACACTTCCTTACGAGCAGTACTTC CASRTGTLPYEQYF
. TRBJ1-2 . 14 TRBV7-3 TGTGCCAGCAGCTTAATGGGAACCCTTCAGGGCTACACCTTC CASSLMGTLQGYTF
. TRBJ2-7 . 14 TRBV21-1 TGTGCCAGCAGCAAAGTGGACCAATCCTACGAGCAGTACTTC CASSKVDQSYEQYF
few TRBJ1-1 . 13 TRBV12-3/TRBV12-4 TGTGCCAGCAGTCCAGACAGGATCACTGAAGCTTTCTTT CASSPDRITEAFF
. TRBJ2-5 . 15 TRBV19 TGTGCCAGTAGCCTAGCGACAGGGTTCCAAGAGACCCAGTACTTC CASSLATGFQETQYF
. TRBJ2-7 . 11 TRBV3-1/TRBV3-2 TGTGCCAGCAGCCTGGGATACGAGCAGTACTTC CASSLGYEQYF
. TRBJ2-7 TRBD1 15 TRBV7-2 TGTGCCAGCAGCATTACCGGGACAGGACACTACGAGCAGTACTTC CASSITGTGHYEQYF
. TRBJ1-2 TRBD1 20 TRBV4-1 TGCGCCAGCAGCCGTTTCCGGGACAGCGATACAGGCCAGGGATCCTATGGCTACACCTTC CASSRFRDSDTGQGSYGYTF
once TRBJ1-1 TRBD1 15 TRBV30 TGTGCCTGGAGTGCCCTCGGACAGGGAAACACTGAAGCTTTCTTT CAWSALGQGNTEAFF
once TRBJ2-2 TRBD1 17 TRBV19 TGTGCCAGTACCCTGGACAGGTCCTCCCCAAACACCGGGGAGCTGTTTTTT CASTLDRSSPNTGELFF
. TRBJ2-1 TRBD2 17 TRBV28 TGTGCCAGCAGTTTTGGACTAGCGGGAGGGAGATACAATGAGCAGTTCTTC CASSFGLAGGRYNEQFF
. TRBJ2-7 . 13 TRBV10-3 TGTGCCATCTCGCAGGACCTCTCCTACGAGCAGTACTTC CAISQDLSYEQYF
. TRBJ2-5 TRBD2 14 TRBV28 TGTGCCAGCAGTGCCGGACTAGCGGAAGAGACCCAGTACTTC CASSAGLAEETQYF
. TRBJ2-7 TRBD2 15 TRBV27 TGTGCCAGCAGTTTGTATCCGGGACTAGCCTACGAGCAGTACTTC CASSLYPGLAYEQYF
. TRBJ1-5 . 16 TRBV2 TGTGCCAGCAGCCGAAGGGCGGGTTATAGCAATCAGCCCCAGCATTTT CASSRRAGYSNQPQHF
once TRBJ2-3 . 17 TRBV9 TGTGCCAGCAGCGTAGTACCGTCGGGGACTAGCACAGATACGCAGTATTTT CASSVVPSGTSTDTQYF
. TRBJ2-3 . 13 TRBV19 TGTGCCAGCCGACAGGTCGGCACAGATACGCAGTATTTT CASRQVGTDTQYF
. TRBJ2-7 TRBD1 15 TRBV6-6 TGTGCCAGCAGTTACTCGTGGGACAGGGGAGACGAGCAGTACTTC CASSYSWDRGDEQYF
. TRBJ1-6 . 15 TRBV7-3 TGTGCCAGCAGCCCGTCCGGGACCTATAATTCACCCCTCCACTTT CASSPSGTYNSPLHF
. TRBJ2-2 TRBD2 14 TRBV9 TGTGCCAGCAGCCTCCGACTAGCTGGCGGGGAGCTGTTTTTT CASSLRLAGGELFF
. TRBJ2-1 . 14 TRBV6-5 TGTGCCAGCAGGGGGACTCGCGGTTCGGATGAGCAGTTCTTC CASRGTRGSDEQFF
once TRBJ2-1 . 15 TRBV5-4 TGTGCCAGCAGCTTTGCCGGACTGACCTACAATGAGCAGTTCTTC CASSFAGLTYNEQFF
. TRBJ2-7 TRBD1 16 TRBV6-6 TGTGCCAGCAGATACAGCCCTGGGACAGGGAACTACGAGCAGTACTTC CASRYSPGTGNYEQYF
. TRBJ2-7 TRBD1 15 TRBV14 TGTGCCAGCAGCCTTATCGGGACAGGCAACTACGAGCAGTACTTC CASSLIGTGNYEQYF
. TRBJ2-5 . 14 TRBV27 TGTGCCAGCAGTTTATGGGGCGGGCAAGAGACCCAGTACTTC CASSLWGGQETQYF
. TRBJ1-1 . 13 TRBV30 TGTGCCTGGAGAGAACAGGGTATCGCTGAAGCTTTCTTT CAWREQGIAEAFF